This T cell receptor (beta chain) comes out of a study of blood T cell repertoires in COVID-19. Overall study context: Samples came from the United States, Italy and Spain, spanning acute and convalescent COVID-19.

Germline trimming cut 5 bases from V and 8 bases from J; bases unmatched to any gene: 20. CDR1 is PRHDT and CDR2 is FYEKMQ in the germline V gene (reference sequence). The CDR3 is 18 amino acids. The participants were between roughly 18 and 100 years old and came from under 25 US areas. Under the authors' procedure: Reference gene primer amplification gave estimated nucleated cell counts. Produced via immunoSEQ multiplex PCR; TCRdb's table is partial and in-frame only. V, J and clone size derive from that table, while D and trimming were established from the DNA sequence. This table has roughly 210,000 clones, around 86% appearing once.

The chain links TRBV13 to TRBJ1-4; 7 bases map to TRBD1. Specimen: PBMCs or T cells enriched from blood (not recorded which). This clonotype was sampled from a man aged 25-45 years in a cohort exposed to, infected with or recovered from COVID-19 (not recorded which). In DNA, the CDR3 is TGTGCCAGCAGCCCTAGGGGACAAGGGGGCGCGGGGGGCGAAAAACTGTTTTTT. Residues: CASSPRGQGGAGGEKLFF.